The 21 T cell receptor beta chains in this list originate from one sample, sequenced in a study of spatial heterogeneity in lung cancer. Each CDR3 protein gets one entry after TCRdb re-called the 5' RACE reads with MiXCR. Of tens of thousands of distinct CDR3 sequences listed, less than 5.5% are singletons. Time point: sample taken at primary tumor resection. The authors sequenced whole RNA from tumor, nontumor lung or frozen PBMC without sorting. This material consisted of PBMCs, taken at surgery. Source of these receptors: a female donor with early-stage non-small cell lung cancer.

This clonotype has a count of ten or more. The rearrangement uses TRBV4-2 and TRBJ1-1; D is uncertain. V gave up 0 bases and J gave up 2 bases, with 7 bases separating them. The CDR3 is 14 residues long. Germline V gives CDR1 LGHNA, CDR2 YNFKEQ. CDR3: CASSQEGRNTEAFF. For the CDR3, the DNA is TGTGCCAGCAGCCAAGAAGGCAGAAACACTGAAGCTTTCTTT.

This clonotype was detected many times. This rearrangement joins TRBV7-9 to TRBJ2-1; 8 bases match TRBD2. V trimming: 3 bases; J trimming: 4 bases; junction bases outside the gene matches: 2. In germline, CDR1 is SEHNR, CDR2 FQNEAQ (reference sequence). The CDR3 length is 14 residues. The CDR3 region is CASSFREGYNEQFF. The CDR3 DNA sequence: TGTGCCAGCAGCTTTCGGGAGGGTTACAATGAGCAGTTCTTC.

This clonotype has a count of ten or more. The rearrangement links TRBV6-6 to TRBJ2-3; 7 bases are shared with TRBD2. Trimming at V came to 6 bases and at J to 0 bases, leaving 3 bases not matched to a gene. Germline CDR1 and CDR2: MNHNY and SVGAGI (reference sequence). CDR3 length equals 14 residues. The CDR3 loop reads CASRPGGSTDTQYF. The CDR3 DNA is TGTGCCAGCAGACCGGGAGGCAGCACAGATACGCAGTATTTT.

This clonotype has ten or more counts. The chain combines TRBV7-6 with TRBJ2-6, with 7 bases identical to TRBD1. CDR1 SGHVS and CDR2 FNYEAQ come from the germline V gene. The V segment lost 5 bases and the J segment 2 bases; nucleotides outside the gene matches: 6. CDR3 length: 16 residues. The CDR3 loop is CASSQGTVPGANVLTF. The CDR3 nucleotides read TGTGCCAGCAGCCAAGGGACAGTTCCTGGGGCCAACGTCCTGACTTTC.

The table lists this clonotype with a few counts. The genes are TRBV10-3 and TRBJ2-1, with D maybe TRBD2 (6 bases). With 2 bases removed from V and 2 bases from J, the gap between germline ends came to 10 bases. CDR1 and CDR2 (germline): ENHRY, SYGVKD. CDR3 length: 15 amino acids. The CDR3 DNA follows: TGTGCCATCAGTGAGGTTTTAGCGGCCTACAATGAGCAGTTCTTC. Protein: CAISEVLAAYNEQFF.

This clonotype came up many times. The V and J genes are TRBV7-8 and TRBJ2-7; 12 nucleotides match TRBD2. J lost 6 bases, V lost 5 bases, and 11 bases had no gene match. CDR1 is SGHVS, CDR2 FQNEAQ, per germline. This CDR3 is built from 16 residues. This CDR3 reads CASSLATSGGFLEQYF. The CDR3, as DNA: TGTGCCAGCAGCCTCGCAACTAGCGGGGGGTTTCTCGAGCAGTACTTC.

This clonotype was seen just once. This may come from a read error, since a much larger clone is one base off. The chain uses TRBV5-1 and TRBJ2-5; D might be TRBD2 (5 bases). Germline values: CDR1 SGHRS, CDR2 YFSETQ. The CDR3 is made up of 14 amino acids. The ends were cut back, 3 bases at V and 5 bases at J, with 14 bases in the middle. The CDR3 DNA reads as TGCGCCAGCAGCTGGGGAGAGCCACAGGAGACCCAGTACTTC. Its protein is CASSWGEPQETQYF. The entire variable domain, with the rest obtained from reference TRBV5-1 and TRBJ2-5, is as follows: KAGVTQTPRYLIKTRGQQVTLSCSPISGHRSVSWYQQTPGQGLQFLFEYFSETQRNKGNFPGRFSGRQFSNSRSEMNVSTLELGDSALYLCASSWGEPQETQYFGPGTRLLVL.

This clonotype was recorded a few times. At one boundary the junction diverges from the germline segment, which might be a read error. As DNA, the CDR3 is TGTGTCAGCAGCTTAGGGATCTTAAACACCGGGGAGCTGTTTTTT. The encoded protein is CVSSLGILNTGELFF. J is TRBJ2-2 and V is TRBV7-2, with D uncertain. CDR1 and CDR2 (germline): SGHTA, FQGNSA. The CDR3 runs to 15 residues.

This clonotype was detected many times. This sequence joins TRBV10-3 and TRBJ2-1, with 9 positions matching TRBD2. CDR1 is ENHRY, CDR2 SYGVKD, per germline. After removal of 5 bases from V and 4 bases from J, the junction contained 3 bases not matched to a gene. CDR3 size: 14 residues. DNA of the CDR3: TGTGCCATCAGTATGACTAGCGGTTACAATGAGCAGTTCTTC. Translating it yields CAISMTSGYNEQFF.

This clonotype was observed at least ten times. The chain combines TRBV6-2 or TRBV6-3 with TRBJ2-3; 7 bases are shared with TRBD2. J gave up 4 bases and V 2 bases, and 6 bases lay outside the gene matches. Germline lookup yields CDR1 MNHEY and CDR2 SVGEGT. The CDR3 totals 15 residues. DNA of the CDR3: TGTGCCAGCAGTTACATCGGGGGGAGCTCAGATACGCAGTATTTT. Its translation is CASSYIGGSSDTQYF.

This clonotype is categorized as medium-sized. The J gene is TRBJ1-1, the V gene TRBV9; no firm D call. V gave up 0 bases and J gave up 1 base, with 4 bases separating them. This CDR3 contains 13 residues. From germline, CDR1 is SGDLS and CDR2 YYNGEE. Here the CDR3 DNA reads TGTGCCAGCAGCGTAGGCCCGAACACTGAAGCTTTCTTT. It is translated as CASSVGPNTEAFF.

This clonotype has just a few counts. V usage is TRBV29-1 and J usage is TRBJ2-1; TRBD1 is a possible D gene (6 bases). V lost 7 bases and J lost 4, with 17 bases in between. CDR1 SQVTM and CDR2 ANQGSEA come from the germline V gene. The CDR3 loop spans 14 amino acids. The CDR3 nucleotides read TGCAGCGGCCTAGCAGGGGCCCTGTACAATGAGCAGTTCTTC. It translates to CSGLAGALYNEQFF.

This clonotype was counted ten times or more. J is TRBJ2-7 and V is TRBV5-1; 9 nucleotides line up with TRBD1. Germline CDR1 is SGHRS and CDR2 is YFSETQ. The V and J ends lost 4 bases and 6 bases, in that order; junction bases with no gene match: 8. This CDR3 comprises 14 residues. The CDR3 coding sequence is TGCGCCAGCAGCCTCCGGGACAGGGCCGGCGAGCAGTACTTC. Translating it yields CASSLRDRAGEQYF.

This clonotype has ten or more counts. The J gene is TRBJ1-1, the V gene TRBV6-5; tentatively, D is TRBD1 (5 bases). This CDR3 region has 13 residues. V lost 6 bases to trimming and J lost 5 bases, with 13 bases between them. The germline V gene encodes CDR1 MNHEY and CDR2 SVGAGI. The CDR3: CASRPSGGTEAFF. CDR3 coding DNA: TGTGCCAGCAGGCCCTCCGGGGGAACTGAAGCTTTCTTT.

This clonotype has at least ten counts. This chain joins TRBV4-1 and TRBJ1-2; no definite D call. The CDR3 length is 15 residues. V was cut by 0 bases and J by 4 bases, with 12 bases left in between. Germline lookup yields CDR1 MGHRA and CDR2 YSYEKL. CDR3 sequence: CASSQDRGRSYGYTF. Here the CDR3 DNA reads TGCGCCAGCAGCCAAGATCGTGGCAGGTCCTATGGCTACACCTTC.

In its sample, this clonotype was seen many times. The chain uses TRBV7-8 and TRBJ1-2, with D maybe TRBD1 (6 bases). The CDR3 sequence is 14 residues long. In germline, CDR1 is SGHVS, CDR2 FQNEAQ. Trimming shortened V by 5 bases and J by 7 bases, and 17 bases separated the two germline ends. Here the CDR3 DNA reads TGTGCCAGCAGCCCCCGGGCGGGGGCAGGTGGCTACACCTTC. This gives the protein CASSPRAGAGGYTF.

At least ten counts were recorded for this clonotype. The V call is TRBV3-1, the J call TRBJ2-7; no clear D. The CDR3 runs to 14 residues. The V end was cut by 2 bases, the J end by 2 bases, with 10 bases between. The V gene's germline CDR1 is LGHDT and CDR2 YNNKEL (reference sequence). The CDR3 here is CASSQRAATYEQYF. CDR3 nucleotide sequence: TGTGCCAGCAGCCAAAGGGCCGCGACCTACGAGCAGTACTTC.

This clonotype has a count of ten or more. The CDR3 protein is CASSFSPRVQETQYF. Written as DNA, the CDR3 is TGTGCCAGCAGCTTTTCTCCCCGCGTCCAAGAGACCCAGTACTTC. The chain carries TRBV5-6 and TRBJ2-5, with D uncertain. This CDR3 is 15 amino acids long. V was shortened by 2 bases and J by 1 base, with 12 bases between the two germline ends. Germline V gives CDR1 SGHDT, CDR2 YYEEEE.

This clonotype was detected ten times or more. The rearrangement uses TRBV14 and TRBJ2-1; D perhaps matches TRBD2 (6 bases). The V end lost 4 bases, the J end lost 5 bases, and 12 bases lay between the germline ends. The CDR3 length is 14 residues. The germline V gene encodes CDR1 SGHDN and CDR2 FVKESK. CDR3 protein: CASSPWTNNNEQFF. Written as DNA, the CDR3 is TGTGCCAGCAGCCCTTGGACTAATAACAATGAGCAGTTCTTC.

This clonotype was observed at least ten times. This chain uses TRBV14 with TRBJ2-3; the match to TRBD1 covers 10 bases. The V and J ends lost 4 bases and 1 base, in that order; junction bases with no gene match: 2. The CDR3 has 15 amino acids. CDR1 is SGHDN and CDR2 is FVKESK in the germline V gene. In DNA, the CDR3 is TGTGCCAGCAGCCTCGGACAGGGGGGCACAGATACGCAGTATTTT. It is translated as CASSLGQGGTDTQYF.

This clonotype has at least ten counts. V gene TRBV7-8 combines with J gene TRBJ2-1, with D perhaps matching TRBD2 (7 bases). Germline lookup yields CDR1 SGHVS and CDR2 FQNEAQ. There are 15 residues in the CDR3. Trimming stripped 0 bases from V and 6 bases from J, with 12 bases between. The DNA for the CDR3 is TGTGCCAGCAGCTTAGCCCCCCGGGGGGCCAATGAGCAGTTCTTC. Translating gives CASSLAPRGANEQFF.